Shown below are 14 T cell receptor beta chains from a single sample sequenced in a study of shared clonotypes between healthy human individuals. Sequencing used immunoSEQ multiplex PCR; TCRdb keeps in-frame clones, though not all of them. The table includes fewer than 2.5 million clones, 93% detected once. The sample comprised naive CD4+ T cells from PBMCs. Subset reported: CD45RA+ positively selected. The source of these receptors is a man aged 18 to 30 in good health. Some clones in this sample may be carry-over from other donors' samples.

The genes are TRBV1 and TRBJ2-3; the table calls TRBD2, which could not be checked here. TRBV1 represents a pseudogene. The CDR3 contains 13 residues. The CDR3 DNA sequence: TGCACCAGCAGCCACCCTCTCCTAGACGCGCAGTATTTT. It translates to CTSSHPLLDAQYF.

Details on this clone: The sample contains more than one DNA sequence encoding this CDR3. The chain is built from TRBV28 and TRBJ1-1; no clear D. From germline, CDR1 is MDHEN and CDR2 SYDVKM. Trimming took 6 bases from V and 5 from J, leaving 7 bases between them. The CDR3 contains 11 residues. The CDR3 region has the DNA TGTGCCAGCAGGAGTAGAACTGAAGCTTTCTTT. Amino acid sequence: CASRSRTEAFF.

The J gene is TRBJ1-4, the V gene TRBV18; D remains unclear. Trimming pared 4 bases from V and 8 bases from J, leaving 11 bases between. Germline loops: CDR1 KGHSH, CDR2 LQKENI. The CDR3 contains 13 residues. CDR3 region: CASSLGLDEKLFF. The CDR3 DNA follows: TGTGCCAGCTCACTGGGGTTGGACGAAAAACTGTTTTTT.

J is TRBJ2-7 and V is TRBV11-2, with D possibly matching TRBD1 (5 bases). The CDR3 runs 12 residues. V lost 4 bases to trimming and J lost 7 bases, with 11 bases between them. Germline CDR1 is SGHAT and CDR2 is FQNNGV. As DNA, the CDR3 is TGTGCCAGCAGCTCAGGGCAGCGAGAGCAGTACTTC. Residues: CASSSGQREQYF.

The V gene is TRBV18, the J gene TRBJ2-6; D is unresolved. The ends were cut back, 2 bases at V and 2 bases at J, with 10 bases in the middle. Germline V gene sequence: CDR1 KGHSH, CDR2 LQKENI. This CDR3 is built from 16 residues. The CDR3 loop reads CASSPVVSPGANVLTF. CDR3 DNA: TGTGCCAGCTCACCAGTTGTGTCTCCTGGGGCCAACGTCCTGACTTTC.

The rearrangement uses TRBV7-8 and TRBJ2-7, with D hard to call. Germline CDR1 is SGHVS and CDR2 is FQNEAQ. The CDR3 length is 15 residues. V was shortened by 5 bases and J by 2 bases, with 16 bases between the two germline ends. CDR3 DNA: TGTGCCAGCAGCCCCCTCGGACGGATGACCTACGAGCAGTACTTC. It yields the protein CASSPLGRMTYEQYF. The full variable domain, with the rest looked up from reference TRBV7-8 and TRBJ2-7, is GAGVSQSPRYKVAKRGQDVALRCDPISGHVSLFWYQQALGQGPEFLTYFQNEAQLDKSGLPSDRFFAERPEGSVSTLKIQRTQQEDSAVYLCASSPLGRMTYEQYFGPGTRLTVT.

CDR3 bases: TGTGCCAGCTCACCATTGTTGGGACAGGGGTACGTTAGCACTGAAGCTTTCTTT. It encodes CASSPLLGQGYVSTEAFF. This chain links TRBV18 with TRBJ1-1; 10 bases match TRBD1. The J segment lost 4 bases and the V segment lost 2 bases, leaving 13 bases of the junction unmatched. Looked up from germline, CDR1 is KGHSH and CDR2 is LQKENI. This CDR3 is 18 amino acids long.

This clone was counted a single time. The genes are TRBV19 and TRBJ2-7, with D perhaps matching TRBD2 (5 bases). CDR1 and CDR2 from the germline V gene are LNHDA and SQIVND (reference sequence). V lost 3 bases and J lost 4, with 10 bases in between. The CDR3 loop spans 13 amino acids. The CDR3 reads CASSISRDYEQYF. The CDR3 DNA sequence: TGTGCCAGTAGTATTAGTCGGGATTACGAGCAGTACTTC.

The V and J genes are TRBV14 and TRBJ2-7; 7 bases fit TRBD1. The CDR3 has 14 residues. Germline V lookup: CDR1 SGHDN, CDR2 FVKESK. The ends lost 4 bases at V and 3 bases at J; junction bases unmatched: 6. CDR3 sequence (DNA): TGTGCCAGCAGCCTCGCAGGGGGTGGCTACGAGCAGTACTTC. This translates into CASSLAGGGYEQYF.

V gene TRBV2 combines with J gene TRBJ2-3; 11 nucleotides agree with TRBD2. The germline V gene has CDR1 SNHLY and CDR2 FYNNEI. This CDR3 has 16 residues. V lost 7 bases, J lost 5 bases, and 11 bases stayed unmatched. CDR3 in amino acids: CASTLTTSGNIDTQYF. In DNA form, the CDR3 reads TGTGCCAGCACCTTAACGACTAGCGGGAATATAGATACGCAGTATTTT.

This chain uses TRBV18 with TRBJ2-5, with a tentative D call TRBD1 (6 bases). The J call may be wrong; the DNA end is better matched by TRBJ2-7. CDR1 is KGHSH, CDR2 LQKENI, per germline. This CDR3 has 15 amino acids. CDR3 sequence: CASSPAGTTYYEQYF. The CDR3 DNA follows: TGTGCCAGCTCACCGGCCGGGACAACCTACTACGAGCAGTACTTC.

V and J are TRBV28 and TRBJ1-5, with D tentatively TRBD1 (6 bases). The V end lost 6 bases, the J end lost 0 bases, and 24 bases lay between the germline ends. The CDR3 has 19 amino acids. CDR1 MDHEN and CDR2 SYDVKM come from the germline V gene. The CDR3 DNA reads TGTGCCAGCAGCCCCCCCCGGTTTAGGACAGAAAATAGCAATCAGCCCCAGCATTTT. This encodes CASSPPRFRTENSNQPQHF.

The chain is built from TRBV2 and TRBJ2-5; 7 nucleotides line up with TRBD2. The CDR3 is made up of 15 amino acids. Per germline, CDR1 SNHLY and CDR2 FYNNEI. The trim removed 2 bases at V and 5 bases at J, leaving 8 bases unmatched. CDR3 DNA: TGTGCCAGCAGTGAAATGGCGCGGGAGAGGGAGACCCAGTACTTC. Protein: CASSEMARERETQYF.

The rearrangement uses TRBV18 and TRBJ1-2, with D tentatively TRBD1 (5 bases). The ends were cut back, 4 bases at V and 5 bases at J, with 11 bases in the middle. The V gene's germline CDR1 is KGHSH and CDR2 LQKENI. The CDR3 extends over 13 amino acids. The CDR3 region has the DNA TGTGCCAGCTCACGGGGCCTGGTTTATGGCTACACCTTC. Protein: CASSRGLVYGYTF. Full variable domain (missing parts from reference TRBV18 and TRBJ1-2): NAGVMQNPRHLVRRRGQEARLRCSPMKGHSHVYWYRQLPEEGLKFMVYLQKENIIDESGMPKERFSAEFPKEGPSILRIQQVVRGDSAAYFCASSRGLVYGYTFGSGTRLTVV.